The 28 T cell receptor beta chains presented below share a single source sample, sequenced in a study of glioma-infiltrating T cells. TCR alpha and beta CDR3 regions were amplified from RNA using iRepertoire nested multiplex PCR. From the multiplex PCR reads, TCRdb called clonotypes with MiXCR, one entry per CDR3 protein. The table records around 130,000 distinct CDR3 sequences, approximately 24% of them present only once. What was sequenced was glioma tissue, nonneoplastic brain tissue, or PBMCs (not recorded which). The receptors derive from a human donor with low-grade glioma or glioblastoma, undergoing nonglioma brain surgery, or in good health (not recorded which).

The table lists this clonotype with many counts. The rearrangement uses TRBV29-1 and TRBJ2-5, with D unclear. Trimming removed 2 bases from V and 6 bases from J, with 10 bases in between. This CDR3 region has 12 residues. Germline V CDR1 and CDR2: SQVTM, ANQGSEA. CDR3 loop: CSVELSGKTQYF. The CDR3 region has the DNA TGCAGCGTTGAACTTTCAGGAAAGACCCAGTACTTC.

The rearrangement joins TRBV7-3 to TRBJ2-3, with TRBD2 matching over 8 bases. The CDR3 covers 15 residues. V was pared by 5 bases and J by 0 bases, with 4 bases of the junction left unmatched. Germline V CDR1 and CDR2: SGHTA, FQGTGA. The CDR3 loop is CASSPQRGSTDTQYF. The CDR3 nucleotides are TGTGCCAGCAGCCCCCAGCGGGGGAGCACAGATACGCAGTATTTT.

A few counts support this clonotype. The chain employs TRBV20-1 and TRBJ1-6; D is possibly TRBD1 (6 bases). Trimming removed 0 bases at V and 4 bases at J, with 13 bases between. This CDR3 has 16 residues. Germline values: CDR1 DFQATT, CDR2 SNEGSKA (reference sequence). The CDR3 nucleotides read TGCAGTGCTAGAGATCTGTCAGGGGCTTATAATTCACCCCTCCACTTT. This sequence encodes CSARDLSGAYNSPLHF.

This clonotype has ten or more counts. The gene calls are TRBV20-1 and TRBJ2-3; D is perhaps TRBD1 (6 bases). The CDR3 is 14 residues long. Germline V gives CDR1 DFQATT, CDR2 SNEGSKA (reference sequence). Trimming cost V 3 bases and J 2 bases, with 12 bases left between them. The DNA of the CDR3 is TGCAGTGCTAGCCCGGGACACAACACAGATACGCAGTATTTT. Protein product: CSASPGHNTDTQYF.

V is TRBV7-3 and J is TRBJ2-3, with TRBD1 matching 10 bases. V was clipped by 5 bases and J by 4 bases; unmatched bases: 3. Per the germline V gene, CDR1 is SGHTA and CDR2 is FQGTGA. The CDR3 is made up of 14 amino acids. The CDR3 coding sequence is TGTGCCAGCAGCCTGACAGGGGGCCCAGATACGCAGTATTTT. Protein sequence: CASSLTGGPDTQYF.

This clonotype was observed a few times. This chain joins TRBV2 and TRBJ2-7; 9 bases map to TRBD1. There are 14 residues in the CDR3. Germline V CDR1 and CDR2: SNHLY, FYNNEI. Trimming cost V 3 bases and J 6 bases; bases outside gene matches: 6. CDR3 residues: CASSEVRQGVEQYV. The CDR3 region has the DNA TGTGCCAGCAGTGAGGTCCGACAGGGGGTCGAGCAGTACGTC.

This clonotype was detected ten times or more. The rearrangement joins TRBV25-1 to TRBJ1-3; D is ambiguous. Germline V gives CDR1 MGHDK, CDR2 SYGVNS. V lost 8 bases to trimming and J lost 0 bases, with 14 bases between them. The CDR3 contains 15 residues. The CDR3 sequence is CASYDDRNSGNTIYF. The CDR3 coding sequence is TGTGCCAGCTACGATGACCGTAACTCTGGAAACACCATATATTTT.

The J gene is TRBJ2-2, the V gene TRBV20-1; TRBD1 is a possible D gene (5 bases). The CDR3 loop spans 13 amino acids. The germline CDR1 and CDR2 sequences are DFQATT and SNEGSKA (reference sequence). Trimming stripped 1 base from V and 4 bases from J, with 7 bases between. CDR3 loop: CSARATVTGELFF. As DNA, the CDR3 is TGCAGTGCTAGAGCGACAGTCACCGGGGAGCTGTTTTTT.

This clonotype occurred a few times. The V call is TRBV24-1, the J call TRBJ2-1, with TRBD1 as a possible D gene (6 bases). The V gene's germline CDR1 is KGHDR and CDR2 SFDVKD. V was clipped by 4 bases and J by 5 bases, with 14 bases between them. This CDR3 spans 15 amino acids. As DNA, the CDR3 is TGTGCCACCAGTGACCGCCGGGACAAGGACAATGAGCAGTTCTTC. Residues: CATSDRRDKDNEQFF.

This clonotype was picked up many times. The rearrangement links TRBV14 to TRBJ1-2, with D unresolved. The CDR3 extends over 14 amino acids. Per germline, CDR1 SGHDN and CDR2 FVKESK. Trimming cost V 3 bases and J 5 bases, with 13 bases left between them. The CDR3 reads CASSQRTALYGYTF. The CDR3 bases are TGTGCCAGCAGCCAGCGGACGGCCCTGTATGGCTACACCTTC.

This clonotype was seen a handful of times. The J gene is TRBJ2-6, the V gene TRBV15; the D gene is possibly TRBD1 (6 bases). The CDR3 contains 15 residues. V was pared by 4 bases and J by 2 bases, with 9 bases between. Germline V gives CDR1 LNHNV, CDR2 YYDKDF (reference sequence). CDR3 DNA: TGTGCCACCAGCATGGGGGCTACTGGGGCCAACGTCCTGACTTTC. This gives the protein CATSMGATGANVLTF.

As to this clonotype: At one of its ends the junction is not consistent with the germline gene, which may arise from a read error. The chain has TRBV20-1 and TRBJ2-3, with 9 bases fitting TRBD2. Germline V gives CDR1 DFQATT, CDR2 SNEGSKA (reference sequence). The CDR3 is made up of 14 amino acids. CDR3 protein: CSTRRGGSTDTQYF. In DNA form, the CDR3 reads TGCAGTACTAGGCGGGGGGGCAGCACAGATACGCAGTATTTT.

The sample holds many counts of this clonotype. CDR3: CASSRDRGPQNIQYF. The CDR3 DNA reads TGTGCCAGCAGCCGAGACAGGGGGCCGCAAAACATTCAGTACTTC. The rearrangement links TRBV7-2 to TRBJ2-4; 10 positions match TRBD1. Losses at the gene ends were 5 bases for V and 5 bases for J; bases not matched to a gene: 6. The CDR3 length is 15 residues. The V gene's germline CDR1 is SGHTA and CDR2 FQGNSA.

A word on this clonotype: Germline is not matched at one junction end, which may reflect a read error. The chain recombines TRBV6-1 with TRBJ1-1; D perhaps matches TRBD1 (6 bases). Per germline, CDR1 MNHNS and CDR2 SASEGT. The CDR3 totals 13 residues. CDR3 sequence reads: CAISATGFTEAFF. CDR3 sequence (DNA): TGTGCCATCAGTGCCACAGGGTTCACTGAAGCTTTCTTT.

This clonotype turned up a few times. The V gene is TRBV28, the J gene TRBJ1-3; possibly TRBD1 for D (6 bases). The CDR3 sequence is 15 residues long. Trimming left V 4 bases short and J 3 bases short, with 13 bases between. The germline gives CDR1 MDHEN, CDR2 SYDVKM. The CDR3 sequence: CASSSGQNLGNTIYF. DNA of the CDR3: TGTGCCAGCAGTTCGGGACAAAATCTTGGAAACACCATATATTTT.

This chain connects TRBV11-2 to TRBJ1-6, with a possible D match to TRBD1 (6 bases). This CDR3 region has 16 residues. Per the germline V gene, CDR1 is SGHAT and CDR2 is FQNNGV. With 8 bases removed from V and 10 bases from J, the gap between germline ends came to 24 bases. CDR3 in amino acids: CASSLDRQGIRSPLHF. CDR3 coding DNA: TGTGCCAGCTCCTTGGATAGGCAGGGGATCAGATCACCCCTCCACTTT.

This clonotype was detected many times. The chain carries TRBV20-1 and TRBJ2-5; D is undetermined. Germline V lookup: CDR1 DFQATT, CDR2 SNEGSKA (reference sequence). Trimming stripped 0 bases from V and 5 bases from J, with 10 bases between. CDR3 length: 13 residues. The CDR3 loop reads CSARDPSWETQYF. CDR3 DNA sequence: TGCAGTGCTAGAGATCCCAGCTGGGAGACCCAGTACTTC.

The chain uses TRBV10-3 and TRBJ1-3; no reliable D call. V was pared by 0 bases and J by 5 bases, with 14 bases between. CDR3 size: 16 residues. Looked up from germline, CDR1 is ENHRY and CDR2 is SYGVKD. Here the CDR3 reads CAISESKGLNRNTIYF. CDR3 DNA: TGTGCCATCAGTGAGTCAAAAGGTTTGAATCGAAACACCATATATTTT.

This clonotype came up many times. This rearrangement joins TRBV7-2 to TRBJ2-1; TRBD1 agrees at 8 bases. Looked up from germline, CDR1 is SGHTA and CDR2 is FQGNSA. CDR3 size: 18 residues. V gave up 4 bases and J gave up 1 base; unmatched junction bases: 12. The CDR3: CASSSPGQGSSSYNEQFF. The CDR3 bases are TGTGCCAGCAGCTCCCCCGGACAGGGATCGAGTTCCTACAATGAGCAGTTCTTC.

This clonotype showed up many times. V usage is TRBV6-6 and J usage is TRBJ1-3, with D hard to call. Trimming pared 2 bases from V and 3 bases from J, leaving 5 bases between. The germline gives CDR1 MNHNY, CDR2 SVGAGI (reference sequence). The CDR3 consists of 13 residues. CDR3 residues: CASSYDNGNTIYF. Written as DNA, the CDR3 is TGTGCCAGCAGTTACGACAATGGAAACACCATATATTTT.

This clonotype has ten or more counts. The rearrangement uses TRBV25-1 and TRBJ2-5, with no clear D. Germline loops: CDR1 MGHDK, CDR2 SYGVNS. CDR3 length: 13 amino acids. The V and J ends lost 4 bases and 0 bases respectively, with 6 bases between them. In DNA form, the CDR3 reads TGTGCCAGCAGTGGTACGGACCAAGAGACCCAGTACTTC. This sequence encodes CASSGTDQETQYF.

Here the CDR3 reads CASSQGTGGSNQPQHF. For the CDR3, the DNA is TGTGCCAGTAGCCAGGGGACAGGAGGTAGCAATCAGCCCCAGCATTTT. This chain connects TRBV19 to TRBJ1-5; 8 bases agree with TRBD1. Germline V gene lookup returns CDR1 LNHDA and CDR2 SQIVND (reference sequence). V trimming: 6 bases; J trimming: 0 bases; junction bases outside the gene matches: 7. The length of the CDR3 is 16 residues.

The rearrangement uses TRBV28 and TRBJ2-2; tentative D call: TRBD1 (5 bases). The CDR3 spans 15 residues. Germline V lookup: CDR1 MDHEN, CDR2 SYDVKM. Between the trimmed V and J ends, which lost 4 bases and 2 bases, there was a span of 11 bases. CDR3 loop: CASSWGGSNTGELFF. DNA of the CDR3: TGTGCCAGCAGTTGGGGCGGAAGCAACACCGGGGAGCTGTTTTTT.

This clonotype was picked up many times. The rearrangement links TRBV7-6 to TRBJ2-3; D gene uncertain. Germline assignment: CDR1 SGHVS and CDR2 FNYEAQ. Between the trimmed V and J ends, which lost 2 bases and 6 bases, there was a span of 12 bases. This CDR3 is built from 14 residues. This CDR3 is CASSLPTPSDTQYF. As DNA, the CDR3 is TGTGCCAGCAGCTTACCCACTCCCTCCGATACGCAGTATTTT.

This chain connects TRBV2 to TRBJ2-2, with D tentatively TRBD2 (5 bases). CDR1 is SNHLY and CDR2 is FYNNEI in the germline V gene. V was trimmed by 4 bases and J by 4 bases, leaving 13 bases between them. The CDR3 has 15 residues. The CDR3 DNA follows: TGTGCCAGCAGTGCTTCGGATGGGAGCACCGGGGAGCTGTTTTTT. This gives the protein CASSASDGSTGELFF.

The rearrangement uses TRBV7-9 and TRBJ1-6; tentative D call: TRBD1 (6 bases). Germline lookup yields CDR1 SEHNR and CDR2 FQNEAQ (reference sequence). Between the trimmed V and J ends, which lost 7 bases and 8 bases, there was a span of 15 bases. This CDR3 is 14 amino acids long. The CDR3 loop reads CASNQGFRDSPLHF. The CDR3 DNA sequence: TGTGCCAGCAACCAGGGGTTTAGGGATTCACCCCTCCACTTT.

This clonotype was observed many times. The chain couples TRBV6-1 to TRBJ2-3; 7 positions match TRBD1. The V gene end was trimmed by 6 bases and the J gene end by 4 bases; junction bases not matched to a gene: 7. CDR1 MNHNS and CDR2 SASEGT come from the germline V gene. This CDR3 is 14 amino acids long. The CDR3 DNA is TGTGCCAGCAGCTCCCCGACAGGGCCAGATACGCAGTATTTT. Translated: CASSSPTGPDTQYF.

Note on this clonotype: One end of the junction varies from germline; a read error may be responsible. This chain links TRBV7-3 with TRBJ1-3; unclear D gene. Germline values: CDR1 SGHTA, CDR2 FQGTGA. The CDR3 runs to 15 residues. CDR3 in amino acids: CASSPEPHSGNTIYF. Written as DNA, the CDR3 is TGCGCCAGCAGCCCAGAACCTCACTCTGGAAACACCATATATTTT.